This TCR beta chain emerged from a study of regulatory T cells in long-lasting Graves disease. Relying on iRepertoire HTBI primers and Arm-PCR of CDR3 regions, the team built TCR beta libraries. From the multiplex PCR reads, TCRdb called clonotypes with MiXCR, one entry per CDR3 protein. The repertoire includes about 540,000 distinct CDR3 sequences, 13% of them detected once, and roughly a tenth sits in the top ten. The time point is: newly diagnosed GD, antithyroid drugs for less than 3 months. The TCR library used RNA extracted from PBMCs. The CDR3 consists of 15 residues. V gave up 2 bases and J gave up 4 bases; unmatched junction bases: 8. The germline gives CDR1 SGHDT, CDR2 YYEEEE. The sample holds many counts of this clonotype. Separately, the same data were catalogued under a study of T cells in Graves' hyperthyroidism and ophthalmopathy.

The chain joins TRBV5-6 to TRBJ1-1; 7 nucleotides agree with TRBD1. The specimen was peripheral blood mononuclear cells (PBMCs), collected at new diagnosis, from a patient treated with antithyroid drugs. The receptor was derived from a man aged 25 to 40 with Graves disease. In DNA, the CDR3 is TGTGCCAGCAGCTTTTGGACAGGTCCGGGCACTGAAGCTTTCTTT. It yields the protein CASSFWTGPGTEAFF.